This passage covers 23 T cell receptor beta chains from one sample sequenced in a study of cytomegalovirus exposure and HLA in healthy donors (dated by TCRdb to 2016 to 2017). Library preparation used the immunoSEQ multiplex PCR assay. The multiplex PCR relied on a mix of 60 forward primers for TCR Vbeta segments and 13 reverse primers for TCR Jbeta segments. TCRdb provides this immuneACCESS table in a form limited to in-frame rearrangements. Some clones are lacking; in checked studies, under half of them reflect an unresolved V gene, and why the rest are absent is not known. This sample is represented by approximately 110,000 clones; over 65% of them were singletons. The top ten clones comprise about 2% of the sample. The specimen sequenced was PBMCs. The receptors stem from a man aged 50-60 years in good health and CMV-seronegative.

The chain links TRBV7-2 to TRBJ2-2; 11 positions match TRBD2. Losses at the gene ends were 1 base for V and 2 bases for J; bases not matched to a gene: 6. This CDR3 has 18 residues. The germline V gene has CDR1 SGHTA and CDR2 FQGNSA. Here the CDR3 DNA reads TGTGCCAGCAGCTTAGATAGTAGCGGGGGGGGAAACACCGGGGAGCTGTTTTTT. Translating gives CASSLDSSGGGNTGELFF.

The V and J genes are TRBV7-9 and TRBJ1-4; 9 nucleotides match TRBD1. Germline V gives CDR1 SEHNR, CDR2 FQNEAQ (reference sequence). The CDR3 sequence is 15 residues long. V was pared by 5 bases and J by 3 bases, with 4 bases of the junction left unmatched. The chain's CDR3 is CASSGRTGANEKLFF. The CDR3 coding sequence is TGTGCCAGCAGCGGACGGACAGGGGCTAATGAAAAACTGTTTTTT. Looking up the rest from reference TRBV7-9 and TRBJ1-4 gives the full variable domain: DTGVSQNPRHKITKRGQNVTFRCDPISEHNRLYWYRQTLGQGPEFLTYFQNEAQLEKSRLLSDRFSAERPKGSFSTLEIQRTEQGDSAMYLCASSGRTGANEKLFFGSGTQLSVL.

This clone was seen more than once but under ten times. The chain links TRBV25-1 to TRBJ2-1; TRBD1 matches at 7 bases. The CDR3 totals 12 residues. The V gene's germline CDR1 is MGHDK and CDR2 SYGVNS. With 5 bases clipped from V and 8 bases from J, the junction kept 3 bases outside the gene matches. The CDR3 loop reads CASSLGGYEQFF. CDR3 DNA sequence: TGTGCCAGCAGTTTAGGGGGCTATGAGCAGTTCTTC. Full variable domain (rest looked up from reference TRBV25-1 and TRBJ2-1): EADIYQTPRYLVIGTGKKITLECSQTMGHDKMYWYQQDPGMELHLIHYSYGVNSTEKGDLSSESTVSRIRTEHFPLTLESARPSHTSQYLCASSLGGYEQFFGPGTRLTVL.

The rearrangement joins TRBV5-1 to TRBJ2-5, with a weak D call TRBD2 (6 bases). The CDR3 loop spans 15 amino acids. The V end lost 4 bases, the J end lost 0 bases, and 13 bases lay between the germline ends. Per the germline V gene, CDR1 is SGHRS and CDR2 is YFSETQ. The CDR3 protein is CASSESPGDQETQYF. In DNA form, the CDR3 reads TGCGCCAGCAGCGAGTCCCCGGGGGACCAAGAGACCCAGTACTTC.

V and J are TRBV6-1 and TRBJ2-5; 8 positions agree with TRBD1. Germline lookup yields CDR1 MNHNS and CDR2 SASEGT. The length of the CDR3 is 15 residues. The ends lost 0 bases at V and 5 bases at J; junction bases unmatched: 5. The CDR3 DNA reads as TGTGCCAGCAGTGAAGCCCAGGGGGCTTGGGAGACCCAGTACTTC. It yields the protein CASSEAQGAWETQYF.

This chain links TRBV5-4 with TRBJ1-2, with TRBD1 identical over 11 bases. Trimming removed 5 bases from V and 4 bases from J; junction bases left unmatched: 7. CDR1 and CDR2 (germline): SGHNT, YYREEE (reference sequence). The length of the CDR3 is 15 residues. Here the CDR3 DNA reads TGTGCCAGCAGGACCCGGGACAGGGGGACCTATGGCTACACCTTC. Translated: CASRTRDRGTYGYTF.

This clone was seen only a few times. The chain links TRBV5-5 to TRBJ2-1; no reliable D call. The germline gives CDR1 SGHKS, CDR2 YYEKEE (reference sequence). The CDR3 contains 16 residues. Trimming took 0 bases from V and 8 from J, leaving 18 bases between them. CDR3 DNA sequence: TGTGCCAGCAGCTTGGCCCTCCCGACCCGGAGCTATGAGCAGTTCTTC. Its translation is CASSLALPTRSYEQFF.

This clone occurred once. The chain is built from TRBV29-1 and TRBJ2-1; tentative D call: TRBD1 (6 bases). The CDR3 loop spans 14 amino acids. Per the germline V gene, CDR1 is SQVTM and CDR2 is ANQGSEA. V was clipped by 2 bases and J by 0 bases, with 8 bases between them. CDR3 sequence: CSVERGSSYNEQFF. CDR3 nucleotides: TGCAGCGTTGAAAGGGGGAGCTCCTACAATGAGCAGTTCTTC.

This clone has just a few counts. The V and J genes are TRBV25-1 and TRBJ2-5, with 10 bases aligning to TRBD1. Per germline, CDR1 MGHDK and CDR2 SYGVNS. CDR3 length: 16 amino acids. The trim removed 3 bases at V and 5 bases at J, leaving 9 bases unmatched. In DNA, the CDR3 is TGTGCCAGCAGTGAGGGGGACAGGGGAGGGTGGGAGACCCAGTACTTC. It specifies CASSEGDRGGWETQYF.

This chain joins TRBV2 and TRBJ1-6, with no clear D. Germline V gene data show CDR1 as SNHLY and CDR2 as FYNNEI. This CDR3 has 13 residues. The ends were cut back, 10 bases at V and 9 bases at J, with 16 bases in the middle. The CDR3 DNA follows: TGTGCCACCTTAAGAGGGATGGGTTCACCCCTCCACTTT. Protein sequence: CATLRGMGSPLHF.

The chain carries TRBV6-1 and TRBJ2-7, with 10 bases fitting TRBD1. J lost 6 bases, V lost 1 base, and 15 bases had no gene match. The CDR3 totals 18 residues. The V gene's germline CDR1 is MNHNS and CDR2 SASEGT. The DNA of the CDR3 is TGTGCCAGCAGTGAAGGTTCGGGTCTGTGGGACAGGGGAGGCGAGCAGTACGTC. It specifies CASSEGSGLWDRGGEQYV.

CDR3 sequence (DNA): TGCAGCGTTGGGGCTAGCGCGGACACAGATACGCAGTATTTT. Its translation is CSVGASADTDTQYF. This chain uses TRBV29-1 with TRBJ2-3; TRBD2 is a possible D gene (6 bases). There are 14 residues in the CDR3. Per germline, CDR1 SQVTM and CDR2 ANQGSEA. V was cut by 4 bases and J by 2 bases, with 13 bases left in between.

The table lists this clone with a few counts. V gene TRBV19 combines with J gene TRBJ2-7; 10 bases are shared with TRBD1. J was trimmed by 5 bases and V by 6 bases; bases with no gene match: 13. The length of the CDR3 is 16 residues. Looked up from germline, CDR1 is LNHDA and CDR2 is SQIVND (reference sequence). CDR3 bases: TGTGCCAGTAGGGATGGACAGGGGGACGGCTCGGACGAGCAGTACTTC. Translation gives CASRDGQGDGSDEQYF.

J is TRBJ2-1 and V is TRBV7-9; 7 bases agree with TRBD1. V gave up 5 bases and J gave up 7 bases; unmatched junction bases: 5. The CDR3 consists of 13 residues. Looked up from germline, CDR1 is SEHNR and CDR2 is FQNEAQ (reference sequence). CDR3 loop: CASSAGTANEQFF. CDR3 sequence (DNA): TGTGCCAGCAGCGCCGGGACAGCTAATGAGCAGTTCTTC.

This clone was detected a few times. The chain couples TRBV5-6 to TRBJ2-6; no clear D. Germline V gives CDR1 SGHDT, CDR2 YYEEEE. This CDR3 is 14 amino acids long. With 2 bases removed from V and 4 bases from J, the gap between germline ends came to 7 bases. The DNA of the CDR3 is TGTGCCAGCAGCTTAGCGTACGGGGCCAACGTCCTGACTTTC. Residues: CASSLAYGANVLTF.

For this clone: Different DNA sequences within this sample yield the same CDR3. In DNA form, the CDR3 reads TGTGCCAGCTCACCCGGGTCGTCCTACGAGCAGTACGTC. Protein product: CASSPGSSYEQYV. The gene calls are TRBV18 and TRBJ2-7, with D uncertain. In germline, CDR1 is KGHSH, CDR2 LQKENI. The CDR3 runs to 13 residues. With 3 bases removed from V and 1 base from J, the gap between germline ends came to 7 bases.

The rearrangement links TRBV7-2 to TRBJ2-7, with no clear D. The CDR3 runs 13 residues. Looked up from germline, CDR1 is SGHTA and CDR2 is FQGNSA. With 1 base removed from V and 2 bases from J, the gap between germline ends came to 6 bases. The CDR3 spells CASSLVTAYEQYF. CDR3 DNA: TGTGCCAGCAGCTTAGTTACGGCCTACGAGCAGTACTTC.

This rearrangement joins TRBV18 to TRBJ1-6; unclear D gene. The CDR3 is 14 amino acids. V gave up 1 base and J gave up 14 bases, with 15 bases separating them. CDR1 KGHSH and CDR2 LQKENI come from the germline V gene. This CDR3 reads CASSPQRRLDSLHF. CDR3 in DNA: TGTGCCAGCTCACCACAACGGAGACTGGACTCCCTCCACTTT.

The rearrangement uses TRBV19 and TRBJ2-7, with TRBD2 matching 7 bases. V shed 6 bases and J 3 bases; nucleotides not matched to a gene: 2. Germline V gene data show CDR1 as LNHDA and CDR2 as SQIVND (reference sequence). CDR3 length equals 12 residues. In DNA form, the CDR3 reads TGTGCCAGTAGCGGCGGGGGCTACGAGCAGTACTTC. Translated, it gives CASSGGGYEQYF. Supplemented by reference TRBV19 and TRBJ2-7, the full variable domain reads DGGITQSPKYLFRKEGQNVTLSCEQNLNHDAMYWYRQDPGQGLRLIYYSQIVNDFQKGDIAEGYSVSREKKESFPLTVTSAQKNPTAFYLCASSGGGYEQYFGPGTRLTVT.

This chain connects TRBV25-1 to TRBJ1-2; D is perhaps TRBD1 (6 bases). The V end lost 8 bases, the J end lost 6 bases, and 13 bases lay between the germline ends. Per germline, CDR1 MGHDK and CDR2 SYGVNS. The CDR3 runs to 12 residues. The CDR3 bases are TGTGCCAGCCGTGTGGGGGCGGATGGCTACACCTTC. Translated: CASRVGADGYTF.

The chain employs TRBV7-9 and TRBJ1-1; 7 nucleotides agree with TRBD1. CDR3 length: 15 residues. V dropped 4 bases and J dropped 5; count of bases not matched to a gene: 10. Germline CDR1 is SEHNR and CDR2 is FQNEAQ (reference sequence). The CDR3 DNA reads TGTGCCAGCAGCTCACAGGGGAGTGAGGGAACTGAAGCTTTCTTT. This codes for CASSSQGSEGTEAFF.

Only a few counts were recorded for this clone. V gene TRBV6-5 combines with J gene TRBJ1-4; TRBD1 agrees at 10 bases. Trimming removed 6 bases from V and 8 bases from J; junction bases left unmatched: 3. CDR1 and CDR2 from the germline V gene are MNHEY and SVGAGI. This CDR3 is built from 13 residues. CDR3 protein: CASRGQGKEKLFF. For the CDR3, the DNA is TGTGCCAGCAGGGGACAGGGGAAAGAAAAACTGTTTTTT.

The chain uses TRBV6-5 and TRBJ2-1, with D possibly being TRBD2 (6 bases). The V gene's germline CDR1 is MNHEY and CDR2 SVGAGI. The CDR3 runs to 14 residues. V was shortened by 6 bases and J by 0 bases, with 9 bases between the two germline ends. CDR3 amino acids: CASRRGSSYNEQFF. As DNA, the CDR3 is TGTGCCAGCAGACGGGGGAGCTCCTACAATGAGCAGTTCTTC.